This T cell receptor (beta chain) is from a study of long-term antiretroviral therapy in people with HIV (dated 2022 in TCRdb). For the study in its entirety: The earliest samples were collected approximately a decade before the 2015 WHO recommendation for immediate ART, a period when ART was typically delayed until CD4 counts fell. A retrospective serial study tested whether changes in peripheral blood TRB repertoire composition and diversity were associated with ART initiation and durable HIV suppression. From 25 to 30 adults with confirmed HIV infection, the cohort provided around 180 cryopreserved PBMC samples, gathered serially across a mean of about six years (range 1-12). No cross-contamination during QIAcube processing was shown when test extractions of a monoclonal T-cell line were performed alongside fewer than 40 polyclonal samples. Eleven of the 30 participants with HIV were female.

Inclusion was restricted to participants for whom at least one PBMC sample before ART initiation and at least two post-ART samples were available. Treatment was received in the United States of America by all participants with HIV. Before DNA extraction, cryopreserved samples containing about 1-11 million PBMC were thawed and washed. At the time of the earliest PBMC sample, participants with HIV were aged between about 20 and 54 years. PBMC samples were contributed by each participant from 1-4 timepoints before ART initiation and 2-8 timepoints after ART initiation, with a median of 7 samples. Serial HIV viral load, CD4+ T-cell count, ART history and demographic data were obtained for every participant. Genomic DNA was extracted from unsorted PBMC with a Qiagen kit on a QIAcube, processed in batches of 12 samples. Overall study outcomes, separate from this receptor: No data were available on ART adherence, viral resistance or therapy changes, limiting inferences about post-ART repertoire changes. The samples span the years 2004 to 2017, and the ART regimens used may be less effective than current regimens. Unsorted PBMC were profiled instead of sorted CD4+ and CD8+ T cells because pre-ART samples had limited cell numbers. Since PBMC availability was limited, sequencing covered only the TCR beta chain, with no alpha chain pairing. HIV repertoires had narrower CDR3 length ranges than controls, and the network structure suggested an antigen-experienced repertoire that shifted only slightly toward naive after ART. A significant increase in TRB diversity was found to be associated with ART initiation, although TRB diversity was observed to remain significantly below that of transplant donor controls even after long-term ART. The repertoire was dominated across all time points by expanded TRB clones identified before ART initiation, although this dominance was seen to fluctuate and to decrease in many PLHIV after ART.

As to this clone: Which antigen it targets is not known. The input lacks base qualities; no much larger clone sits a single base away.

Sequencing of the TRB variable region was done with the immunoSEQ hsTCRB v3.0 assay at survey level resolution. A depth of about 35,000-50,000 T-cell genomes per sample was targeted for TRB sequencing. An Illumina MiSeq with a v3 150-cycle kit was used to sequence the pooled TRB libraries. Regarding the original processing steps: Repertoire analysis was performed in R inside a reproducible Nextflow workflow that covered QC, data transformation and analysis. Custom analyses were implemented in LymphoSeq2, an R package for AIRR-Seq data exploration. A few samples that produced fewer than 5000 total TRB sequences were removed, so approximately 170 HIV repertoires were analyzed. Of the approximately 190 retained HIV repertoires, some 60 were collected before and 129 after ART initiation. Repertoires were downsampled to 5000 TRB nucleotide sequences, with summary statistics averaged over 100 downsampling iterations. Only TRB sequences with CDR3 regions of at least seven amino acids were retained for analysis. Diversity was measured with a Shannon entropy-derived clonality score and the Gini coefficient. Repertoire networks linked the top 5000 CDR3 amino acid sequences whenever two sequences differed by an edit distance of one. For TRB CDR3 amino acid sequences, antigen specificity groups and MHC restriction were predicted with GLIPH2. CDR3 amino acid sequences were matched against VDJdb and McPAS-TCR to flag known CMV, EBV, HIV or tissue antigen associations. Pre-ART, post-ART and control groups were compared with Wilcoxon signed-rank tests and Holm-Bonferroni correction. In TCRdb, the immuneACCESS table is reduced to in-frame sequences with V and J assigned. These tables do not hold every clone; where another copy was compared, an unresolved V gene accounts for under half, and the others remain unexplained. V and J calls and clone size are those listed in that table; D and trimming were worked out from the DNA. The sample yields 34,000 or so clones; 75% to 85% were counted once. Of the sample, 4.4% is held by the ten largest clones.

From its cysteine to its phenylalanine, the CDR3 spans 17 amino acids. Just the 51-base CDR3 DNA is kept, in frame starting at base 1. The sequence joins TRBV21-1 to TRBJ2-1; TRBD2 was called by the table and not checked on the DNA. TRBV21-1 is an annotated pseudogene. Sequences were derived from unsorted PBMCs, sampled about 3.5 years after starting antiretroviral therapy. This receptor was identified in a man younger than 30 with HIV. CDR3 reads: CASSKASGIRSYNEQFF. The DNA sequence is given as TGTGCCAGCAGCAAAGCTTCGGGGATAAGGTCCTACAATGAGCAGTTCTTC.